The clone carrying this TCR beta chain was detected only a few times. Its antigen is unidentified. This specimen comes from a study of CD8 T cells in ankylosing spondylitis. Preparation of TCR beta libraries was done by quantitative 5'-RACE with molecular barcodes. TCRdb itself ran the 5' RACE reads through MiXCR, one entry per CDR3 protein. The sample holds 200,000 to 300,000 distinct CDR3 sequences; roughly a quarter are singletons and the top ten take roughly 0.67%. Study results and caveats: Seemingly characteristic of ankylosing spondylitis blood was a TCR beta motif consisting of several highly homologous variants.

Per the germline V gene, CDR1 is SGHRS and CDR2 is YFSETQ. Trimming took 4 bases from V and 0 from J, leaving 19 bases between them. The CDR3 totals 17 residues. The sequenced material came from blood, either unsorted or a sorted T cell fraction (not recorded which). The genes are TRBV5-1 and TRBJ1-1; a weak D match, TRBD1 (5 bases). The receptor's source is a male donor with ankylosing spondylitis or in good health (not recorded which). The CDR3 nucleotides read TGCGCCAGCAGCCTCCGCGGGAGGGGAGTTATGAACACTGAAGCTTTCTTT. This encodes CASSLRGRGVMNTEAFF.